A single T cell receptor (beta chain) is shown here with its context. What was sequenced were expressed TCRB transcripts, since all of the isolated RNA had been reverse transcribed. Some clones are missing from TCRdb's copy, which holds only in-frame ones; the method was immunoSEQ multiplex PCR. The table lists over 150,000 clones, over 7.5% of them singletons. These data belong to a study of beta chain features in type 1 diabetes. Sequences were obtained from central memory CD4+ T cells from blood. The TCR was taken from a man younger than 30 in good health.

As DNA, the CDR3 is TGTGCCAGCATGTCGCGCCGGGAGACCCAGTACTTC. Its translation: CASMSRRETQYF. The chain carries TRBV28 and TRBJ2-5; D unresolved. The CDR3 totals 12 residues. Trimming took off 7 bases at V and 5 bases at J, with 11 bases between the two ends. Germline assignment: CDR1 MDHEN and CDR2 SYDVKM.